These T cell receptor beta chains were read from a single sample in a study of blood T cells in healthy people across ages. Via MiXCR, TCRdb re-called the 5' RACE reads, giving one row per CDR3 protein. The sample yields some 900,000 distinct CDR3 sequences, 40% to 60% seen once. The specimen was blood. These receptor sequences come from a man between 25 and 39 years old in good health. CDR3s include the opening cysteine and the closing phenylalanine or tryptophan. Fields, in order: J gene, CDR3 length, D gene, clone size, V gene, CDR3 DNA, CDR3 protein. D genes are given only for firm matches. Expanded clones get a size class; other rows say once, few or many, or leave the size out.

>TRBJ1-4|15|-|-|TRBV11-2
TGTGCCAGCAGCTACGCGGGGGGAGAAGATGAAAAACTGTTTTTT
CASSYAGGEDEKLFF
>TRBJ2-1|13|-|-|TRBV10-3
TGTGCCATCAGGACGGAATTAAGTAATGAGCAGTTCTTC
CAIRTELSNEQFF
>TRBJ2-1|16|-|-|TRBV14
TGTGCCAGCAGCCAAGATCGTGGGGCAGTCGGAAATGAGCAGTTCTTC
CASSQDRGAVGNEQFF
>TRBJ2-7|15|TRBD1|few|TRBV4-3
TGCGCCAGCAGCCGGACAGACAGGGGTGGTTACGAGCAGTACTTC
CASSRTDRGGYEQYF
>TRBJ1-5|15|-|many|TRBV3-1
TGTGCCAGCAGCCAAGGCCCGAATAGCAATCAGCCCCAGCATTTT
CASSQGPNSNQPQHF
>TRBJ2-7|15|-|-|TRBV12-3/TRBV12-4
TGTGCCAGCAGCCGTGGGACGGCCCTAAGTTACGAGCAGTACTTC
CASSRGTALSYEQYF
>TRBJ1-2|15|-|many|TRBV4-3
TGCGCCAGCAGCCAGAGCATAAACCTTAGGGATGGCTACACCTTC
CASSQSINLRDGYTF
>TRBJ2-7|17|-|-|TRBV5-5
TGTGCCAGCAGCTTGGCGTTCGACCGCATGAGCTCCTACGAGCAGTACTTC
CASSLAFDRMSSYEQYF
>TRBJ2-1|14|TRBD1|-|TRBV20-1
TGCAGTGCTAGGAAGACAGGGGTTCTCAATGAGCAGTTCTTC
CSARKTGVLNEQFF
>TRBJ2-4|14|TRBD1|few|TRBV20-1
TGCAGTGCTAACTACAGGGGGTCCACGGACATTCAGTACTTC
CSANYRGSTDIQYF
>TRBJ2-3|16|TRBD1|-|TRBV14
TGTGCCAGCAGCCAAGGGACAGGGAAAATCACAGATACGCAGTATTTT
CASSQGTGKITDTQYF
>TRBJ2-1|16|-|-|TRBV27
TGTGCCAGCAGTTCCCAGACCACAGCCACCTACAATGAGCAGTTCTTC
CASSSQTTATYNEQFF
>TRBJ2-7|15|TRBD2|-|TRBV20-1
TGCAGTGCTAATAGCGGGGCGGCCTTATACAATGAGCAGTACTTC
CSANSGAALYNEQYF
>TRBJ2-7|13|-|few|TRBV3-1
TGTGCCAGCAGCCTGGGGGGCAGAATCGAGCAGTACTTC
CASSLGGRIEQYF
>TRBJ2-7|14|-|few|TRBV10-3
TGTGCCATCAGTGAGGACAGGATCTCCTACGAGCAGTACTTC
CAISEDRISYEQYF
>TRBJ2-3|13|-|few|TRBV29-1
TGCAGCGTTGAAGAGGAGAGCACAGATACGCAGTATTTT
CSVEEESTDTQYF
>TRBJ1-5|15|-|-|TRBV7-8
TGTGCCAGCAGCTTAGTTCCGGGTCAGGATCAGCCCCAGCATTTT
CASSLVPGQDQPQHF
>TRBJ1-2|17|-|-|TRBV7-9
TGTGCCAGCAACTTACGGCATGGCGCCACCCTTAACTATGGCTACACCTTC
CASNLRHGATLNYGYTF
>TRBJ2-7|16|TRBD1|-|TRBV7-2
TGTGCCAGCAGCTTACTCGCCAGGGGGTCCTCCTACGAGCAGTACTTC
CASSLLARGSSYEQYF
>TRBJ1-5|15|TRBD1|few|TRBV4-2
TGTGCCAGCAGCCCTGATGGGACAGGGGAGGGACCCCAGCATTTT
CASSPDGTGEGPQHF
>TRBJ1-5|12|-|-|TRBV20-1
TGCAGTGCCGATAACGGCAATCAGCCCCAGCATTTT
CSADNGNQPQHF
>TRBJ1-1|14|TRBD1|-|TRBV28
TGTGCCAGCAGTTTAACGGACAGGGTGGCTGAAGCTTTCTTT
CASSLTDRVAEAFF
>TRBJ1-2|14|-|-|TRBV12-3/TRBV12-4
TGTGCCAGCAGTTTGGTGGAAACCCGGGATGGCTACACCTTC
CASSLVETRDGYTF